Sequencing of this TCR beta chain was carried out in a study of T cells after posttransplantation cyclophosphamide. Libraries were prepared by immunoSEQ multiplex PCR; TCRdb keeps only in-frame clonotypes and omits some of them. In total the sample includes tens of thousands of clones, none of them seen once. This CDR3 is 13 amino acids long. The J segment lost 6 bases and the V segment lost 3 bases, leaving 7 bases of the junction unmatched. The germline V gene has CDR1 SQVTM and CDR2 ANQGSEA. Sequencing was done on a sample of PBMCs. This sequence originates from a man aged 30-40 years in good health and a related stem cell transplant donor. This rearrangement joins TRBV29-1 to TRBJ2-7; TRBD1 agrees at 8 bases. CDR3 bases: TGCAGCGTTGAGCGGACAGGGAGTTTCGAGCAGTACTTC. This translates into CSVERTGSFEQYF.